This T cell receptor (beta chain) comes out of a study of spatial heterogeneity in lung cancer. About the research overall: Alpha-chain detections were consistently fewer than beta-chain detections among the sequences.

Whole-study findings and limits: Relative to follow-up, resection was when ubiquitous expanded tumor TCRs appeared more in blood.

This clonotype has ten or more counts. Antigen: not known. This beta chain slipped into a library made for alpha chains as a stray read, so its size is not meaningful. Time point of the sample: sample taken at primary tumor resection. Unsorted whole RNA samples from tumor, nontumor lung or frozen PBMC were sequenced. Samples were obtained from some 72 donors, all untreated early-stage non-small cell lung cancer patients. The CDR3 is 10 residues long. Germline V gene sequence: CDR1 SGHNT, CDR2 YENEEA. Trimming left V 6 bases short and J 6 bases short, with 4 bases between. TCRdb called the 5' RACE reads again in MiXCR, with one record for every CDR3 protein. The sample consists of roughly 13,000 distinct CDR3 sequences, under 4% of them appearing once.

This chain links TRBV11-3 with TRBJ2-3; D not resolved. The sequence was obtained from a male donor with early-stage non-small cell lung cancer. The sample consisted of PBMCs, taken at surgery. CDR3 nucleotides: TGTGCCAGCAGGAGGGATACGCAGTATTTT. Its protein is CASRRDTQYF.